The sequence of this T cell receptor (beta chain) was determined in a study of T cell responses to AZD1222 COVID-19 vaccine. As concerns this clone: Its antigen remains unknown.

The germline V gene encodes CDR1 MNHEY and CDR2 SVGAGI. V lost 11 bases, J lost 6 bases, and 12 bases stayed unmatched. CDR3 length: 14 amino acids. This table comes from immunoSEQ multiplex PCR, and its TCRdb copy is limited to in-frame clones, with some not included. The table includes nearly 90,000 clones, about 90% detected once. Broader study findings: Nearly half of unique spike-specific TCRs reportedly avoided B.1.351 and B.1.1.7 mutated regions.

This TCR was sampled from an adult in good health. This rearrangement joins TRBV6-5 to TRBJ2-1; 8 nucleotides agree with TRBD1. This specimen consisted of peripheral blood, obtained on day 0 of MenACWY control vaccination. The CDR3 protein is CAASRGPPGNEQFF. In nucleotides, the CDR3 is TGTGCCGCCTCCAGGGGGCCGCCGGGCAATGAGCAGTTCTTC.